This TCR beta chain derives from a study of blood T cell repertoires in COVID-19. Study background: T cells, B-cell-depleted T cells, or PBMCs provided the cDNA or gDNA that served as material.

This CDR3 spans 15 amino acids. V lost 5 bases, J lost 5 bases, and 8 bases stayed unmatched. CDR1 and CDR2 (germline): SGHTA, FQGNSA. Only in-frame clones appear in the TCRdb table, and some are missing; sequencing was by immunoSEQ multiplex PCR. The sample shows approximately 260,000 clones, over 75% of them seen only once. Enrolled during active infection, Seattle patients were then followed longitudinally. The source material was peripheral blood. This sequence originates from a woman aged 70-85 years with COVID-19, enrolled during active disease. This rearrangement joins TRBV7-2 to TRBJ2-1, with 8 bases aligning to TRBD1. In DNA, the CDR3 is TGTGCCAGCAGCCCCGGACAGGGTATTCACAATGAGCAGTTCTTC. It yields the protein CASSPGQGIHNEQFF.